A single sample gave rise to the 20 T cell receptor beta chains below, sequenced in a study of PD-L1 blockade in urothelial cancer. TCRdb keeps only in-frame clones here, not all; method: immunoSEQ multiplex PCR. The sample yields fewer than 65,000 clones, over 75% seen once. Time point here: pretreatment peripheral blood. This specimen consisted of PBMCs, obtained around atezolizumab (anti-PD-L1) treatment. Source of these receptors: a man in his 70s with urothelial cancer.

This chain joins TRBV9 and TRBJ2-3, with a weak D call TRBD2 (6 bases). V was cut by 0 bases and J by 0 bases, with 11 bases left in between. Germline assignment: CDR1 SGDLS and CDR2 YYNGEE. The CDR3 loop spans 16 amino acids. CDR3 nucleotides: TGTGCCAGCAGCGTAGCTGGGCTAGCGAGCACAGATACGCAGTATTTT. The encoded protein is CASSVAGLASTDTQYF.

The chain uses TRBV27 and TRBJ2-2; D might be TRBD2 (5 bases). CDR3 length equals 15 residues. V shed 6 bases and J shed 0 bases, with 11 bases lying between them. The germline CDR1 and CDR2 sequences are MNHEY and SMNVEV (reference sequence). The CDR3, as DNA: TGTGCCAGCAGCCAAGACGGGGCGAACACCGGGGAGCTGTTTTTT. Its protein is CASSQDGANTGELFF.

In nucleotides, the CDR3 is TGTGCCAGCAGCGTAGAGGACAGTTACTACGAGCAGTACTTC. Translated, it gives CASSVEDSYYEQYF. The chain couples TRBV9 to TRBJ2-7; weak D call: TRBD1 (6 bases). V gave up 0 bases and J gave up 3 bases, with 10 bases separating them. The CDR3 is made up of 14 amino acids. The germline V gene encodes CDR1 SGDLS and CDR2 YYNGEE. Using reference TRBV9 and TRBJ2-7 for the parts outside the CDR3, the full variable domain is DSGVTQTPKHLITATGQRVTLRCSPRSGDLSVYWYQQSLDQGLQFLIQYYNGEERAKGNILERFSAQQFPDLHSELNLSSLELGDSALYFCASSVEDSYYEQYFGPGTRLTVT.

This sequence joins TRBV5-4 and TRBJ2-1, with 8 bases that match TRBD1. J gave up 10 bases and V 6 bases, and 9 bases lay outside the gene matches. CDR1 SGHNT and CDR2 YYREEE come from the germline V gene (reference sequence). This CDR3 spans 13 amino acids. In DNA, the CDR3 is TGTGCCAGCATCCAGGGACAGGTTGGCGAGCAGTTCTTC. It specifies CASIQGQVGEQFF. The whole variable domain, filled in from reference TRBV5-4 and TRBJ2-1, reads ETGVTQSPTHLIKTRGQQVTLRCSSQSGHNTVSWYQQALGQGPQFIFQYYREEENGRGNFPPRFSGLQFPNYSSELNVNALELDDSALYLCASIQGQVGEQFFGPGTRLTVL.

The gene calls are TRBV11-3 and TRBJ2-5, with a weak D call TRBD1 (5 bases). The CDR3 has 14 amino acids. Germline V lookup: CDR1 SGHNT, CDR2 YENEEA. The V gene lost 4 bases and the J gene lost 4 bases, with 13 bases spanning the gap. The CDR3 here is CASSSPSQGETQYF. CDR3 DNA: TGTGCCAGCAGCTCTCCCAGCCAGGGAGAGACCCAGTACTTC. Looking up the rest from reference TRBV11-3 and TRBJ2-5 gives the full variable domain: EAGVVQSPRYKIIEKKQPVAFWCNPISGHNTLYWYLQNLGQGPELLIRYENEEAVDDSQLPKDRFSAERLKGVDSTLKIQPAELGDSAVYLCASSSPSQGETQYFGPGTRLLVL.

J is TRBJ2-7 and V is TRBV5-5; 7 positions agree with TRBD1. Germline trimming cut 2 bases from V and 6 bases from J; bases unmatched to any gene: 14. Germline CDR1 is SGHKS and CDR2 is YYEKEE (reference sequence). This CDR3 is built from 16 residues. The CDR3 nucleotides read TGTGCCAGCAGCTTTAGTGTTGGGACAGCGCTTGGCGAGCAGTACTTC. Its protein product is CASSFSVGTALGEQYF.

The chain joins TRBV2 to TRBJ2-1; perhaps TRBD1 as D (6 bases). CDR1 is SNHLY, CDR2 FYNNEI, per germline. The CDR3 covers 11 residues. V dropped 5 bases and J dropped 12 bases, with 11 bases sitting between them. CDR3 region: CASSQMDRQFF. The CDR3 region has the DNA TGTGCCAGCAGTCAAATGGACAGGCAGTTCTTC.

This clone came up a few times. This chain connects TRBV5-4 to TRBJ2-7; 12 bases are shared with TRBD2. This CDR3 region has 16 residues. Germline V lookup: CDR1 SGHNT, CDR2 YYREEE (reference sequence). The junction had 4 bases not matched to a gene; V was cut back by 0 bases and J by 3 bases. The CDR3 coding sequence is TGTGCCAGCAGCTTGGCCCTGACTAGCGGGAGCTACGAGCAGTACTTC. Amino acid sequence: CASSLALTSGSYEQYF.

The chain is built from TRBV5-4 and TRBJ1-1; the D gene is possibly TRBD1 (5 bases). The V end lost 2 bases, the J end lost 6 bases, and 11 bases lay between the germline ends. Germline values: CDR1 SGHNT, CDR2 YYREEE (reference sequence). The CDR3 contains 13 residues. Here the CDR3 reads CASSFSRDSEAFF. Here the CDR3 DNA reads TGTGCCAGCAGCTTCTCCAGGGACTCTGAAGCTTTCTTT.

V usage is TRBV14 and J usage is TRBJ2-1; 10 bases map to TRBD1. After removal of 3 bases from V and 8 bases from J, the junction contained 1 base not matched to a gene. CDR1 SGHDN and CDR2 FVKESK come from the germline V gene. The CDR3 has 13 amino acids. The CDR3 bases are TGTGCCAGCAGCCAGACAGGGGGCGATGAGCAGTTCTTC. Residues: CASSQTGGDEQFF.

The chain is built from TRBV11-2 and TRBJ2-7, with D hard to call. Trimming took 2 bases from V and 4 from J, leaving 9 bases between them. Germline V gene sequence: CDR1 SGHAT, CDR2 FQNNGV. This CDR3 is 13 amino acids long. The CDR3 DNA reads TGTGCCAGCAGCTTAAATACTGGTTACGAGCAGTACTTC. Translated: CASSLNTGYEQYF.

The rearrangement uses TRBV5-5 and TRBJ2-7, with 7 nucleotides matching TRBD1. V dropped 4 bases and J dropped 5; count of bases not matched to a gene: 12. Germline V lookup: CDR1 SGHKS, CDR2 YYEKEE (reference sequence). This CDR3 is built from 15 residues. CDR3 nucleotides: TGTGCCAGCAGCCCTATTACAGGGGCCCGCAACGAGCAGTACTTC. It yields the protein CASSPITGARNEQYF.

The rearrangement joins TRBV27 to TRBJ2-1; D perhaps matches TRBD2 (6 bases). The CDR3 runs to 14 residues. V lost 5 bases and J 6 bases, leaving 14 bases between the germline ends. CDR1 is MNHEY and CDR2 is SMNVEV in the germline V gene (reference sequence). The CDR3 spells CASSPFFSGNEQFF. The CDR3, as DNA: TGTGCCAGCAGTCCCTTCTTTAGCGGCAATGAGCAGTTCTTC.

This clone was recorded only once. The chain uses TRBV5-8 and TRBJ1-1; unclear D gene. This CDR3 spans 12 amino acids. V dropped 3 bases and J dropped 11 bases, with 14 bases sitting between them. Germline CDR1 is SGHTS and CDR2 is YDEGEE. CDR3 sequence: CASSSEGVGAFF. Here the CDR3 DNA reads TGTGCCAGCAGCTCGGAGGGAGTTGGGGCTTTCTTT.

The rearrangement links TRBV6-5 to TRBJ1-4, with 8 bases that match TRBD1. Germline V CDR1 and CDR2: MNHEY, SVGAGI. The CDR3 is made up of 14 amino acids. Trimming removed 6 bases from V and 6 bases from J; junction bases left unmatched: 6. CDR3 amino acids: CASRQTGEDEKLFF. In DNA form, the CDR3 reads TGTGCCAGCAGACAGACAGGGGAGGATGAAAAACTGTTTTTT.

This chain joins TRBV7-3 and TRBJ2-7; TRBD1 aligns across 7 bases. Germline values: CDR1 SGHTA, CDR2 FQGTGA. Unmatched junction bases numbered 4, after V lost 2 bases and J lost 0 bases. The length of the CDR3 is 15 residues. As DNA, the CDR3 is TGTGCCAGCAGCTTAGCGGCAGGGGGCTCCTACGAGCAGTACTTC. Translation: CASSLAAGGSYEQYF.

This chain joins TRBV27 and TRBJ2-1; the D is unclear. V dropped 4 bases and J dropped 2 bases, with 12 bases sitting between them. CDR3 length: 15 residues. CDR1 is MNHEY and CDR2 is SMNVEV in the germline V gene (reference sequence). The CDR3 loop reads CASSSLQFAYNEQFF. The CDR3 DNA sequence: TGTGCCAGCAGTTCGCTACAGTTTGCCTACAATGAGCAGTTCTTC.

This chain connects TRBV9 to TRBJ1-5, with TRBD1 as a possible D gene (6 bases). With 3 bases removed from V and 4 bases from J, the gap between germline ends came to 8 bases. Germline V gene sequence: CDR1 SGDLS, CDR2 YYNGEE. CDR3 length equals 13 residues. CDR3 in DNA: TGTGCCAGCAGCGGGACAGTTAATCAGCCCCAGCATTTT. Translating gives CASSGTVNQPQHF. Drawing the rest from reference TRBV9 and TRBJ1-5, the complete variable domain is DSGVTQTPKHLITATGQRVTLRCSPRSGDLSVYWYQQSLDQGLQFLIQYYNGEERAKGNILERFSAQQFPDLHSELNLSSLELGDSALYFCASSGTVNQPQHFGDGTRLSIL.

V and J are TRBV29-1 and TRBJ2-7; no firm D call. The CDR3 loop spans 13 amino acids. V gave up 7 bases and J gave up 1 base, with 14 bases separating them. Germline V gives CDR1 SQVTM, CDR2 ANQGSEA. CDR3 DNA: TGCAGCGCCGAAGGTGGCGGTTCCTACGAGCAGTACTTC. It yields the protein CSAEGGGSYEQYF.

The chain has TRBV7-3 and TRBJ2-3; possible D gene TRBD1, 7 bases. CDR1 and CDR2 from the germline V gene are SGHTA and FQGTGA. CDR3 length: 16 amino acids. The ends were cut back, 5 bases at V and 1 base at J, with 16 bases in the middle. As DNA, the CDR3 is TGTGCCAGCAGCCAGAGACAGGGCGGGGGCACAGATACGCAGTATTTT. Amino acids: CASSQRQGGGTDTQYF.